This T cell receptor beta chain was found in a study of T-cell reconstitution after alpha-beta-depleted transplantation in children. Study-wide points: After one year, T-cell counts and TCRbeta diversity mostly came from new T cells. The study reportedly traced alpha-beta T cells about two months after transplant to several hundred expanded graft clones. The high TCRbeta diversity at day 60 in some patients came from surviving recipient T cells and thymic progenitors.

TCRbeta library preparation incorporated unique molecular identifiers. TCRdb re-called the PCR reads with MiXCR, one entry per CDR3 protein. The table has 350,000 to 500,000 distinct CDR3 sequences, 43% seen once. In its sample, this clonotype was seen a few times. Its antigen is not known. CDR3 size: 12 residues. Trimming at V came to 6 bases and at J to 7 bases, leaving 6 bases not matched to a gene. CDR1 and CDR2 (germline): DFQATT, SNEGSKA (reference sequence). This sequence joins TRBV20-1 and TRBJ1-1; 9 bases match TRBD1. The receptor's source is a girl aged 2 to 10 with aplastic anemia, due to receive a stem cell transplant. The starting material was PBMCs, obtained before TCRalphabeta/CD19-depleted stem cell transplant. The CDR3: CSATGTGIEAFF. The CDR3 region has the DNA TGCAGTGCCACCGGGACAGGGATTGAAGCTTTCTTT.